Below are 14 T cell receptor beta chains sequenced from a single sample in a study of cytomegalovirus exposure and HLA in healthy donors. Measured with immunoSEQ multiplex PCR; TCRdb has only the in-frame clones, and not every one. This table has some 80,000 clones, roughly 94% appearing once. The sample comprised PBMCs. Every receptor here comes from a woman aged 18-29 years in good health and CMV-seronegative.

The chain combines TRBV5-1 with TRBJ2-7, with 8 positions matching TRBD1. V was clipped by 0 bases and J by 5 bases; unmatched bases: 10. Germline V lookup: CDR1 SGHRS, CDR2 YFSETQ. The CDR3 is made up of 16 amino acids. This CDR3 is CASSLVVGTGPNEQYF. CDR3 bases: TGCGCCAGCAGCTTGGTGGTTGGGACAGGCCCAAACGAGCAGTACTTC.

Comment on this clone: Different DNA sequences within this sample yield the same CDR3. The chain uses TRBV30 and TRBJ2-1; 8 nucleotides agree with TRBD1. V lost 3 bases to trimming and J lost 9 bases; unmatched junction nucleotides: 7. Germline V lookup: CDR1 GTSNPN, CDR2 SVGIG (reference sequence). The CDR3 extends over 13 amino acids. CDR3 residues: CAWRKQGEVEQFF. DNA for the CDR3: TGTGCCTGGAGAAAACAGGGGGAGGTTGAGCAGTTCTTC.

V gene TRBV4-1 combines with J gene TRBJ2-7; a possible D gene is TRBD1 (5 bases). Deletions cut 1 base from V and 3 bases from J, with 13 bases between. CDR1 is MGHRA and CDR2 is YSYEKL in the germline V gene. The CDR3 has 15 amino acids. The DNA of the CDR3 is TGCGCCAGCAGCCAAGTCCAGGGAATGATCTACGAGCAGTACTTC. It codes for CASSQVQGMIYEQYF.

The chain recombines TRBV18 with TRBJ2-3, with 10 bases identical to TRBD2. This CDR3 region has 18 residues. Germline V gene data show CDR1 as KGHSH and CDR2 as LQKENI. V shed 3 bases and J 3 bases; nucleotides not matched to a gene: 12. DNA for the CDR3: TGTGCCAGCTCACCCTCGGCTAGCGGGGGCGCGGGGACAGATACGCAGTATTTT. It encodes CASSPSASGGAGTDTQYF.

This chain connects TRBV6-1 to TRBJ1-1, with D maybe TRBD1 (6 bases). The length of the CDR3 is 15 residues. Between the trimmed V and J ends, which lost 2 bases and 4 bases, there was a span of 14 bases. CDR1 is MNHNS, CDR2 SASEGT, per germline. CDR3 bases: TGTGCCAGCAGTGAACACTCAGGGGAGGGCACTGAAGCTTTCTTT. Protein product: CASSEHSGEGTEAFF.

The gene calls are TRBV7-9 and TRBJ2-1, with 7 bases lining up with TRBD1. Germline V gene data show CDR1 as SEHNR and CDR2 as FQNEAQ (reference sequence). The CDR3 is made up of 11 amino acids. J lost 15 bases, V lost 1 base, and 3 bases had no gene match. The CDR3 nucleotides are TGTGCCAGCAGCTTAGGACAGGGTGGGTTCTTC. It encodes CASSLGQGGFF. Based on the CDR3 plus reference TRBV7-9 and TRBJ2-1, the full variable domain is DTGVSQNPRHKITKRGQNVTFRCDPISEHNRLYWYRQTLGQGPEFLTYFQNEAQLEKSRLLSDRFSAERPKGSFSTLEIQRTEQGDSAMYLCASSLGQGGFFGPGTRLTVL.

The CDR3 coding sequence is TGCGCCAGCAGCTTGACTGGAGATGAGCAGTTCTTC. Its protein product is CASSLTGDEQFF. V usage is TRBV5-1 and J usage is TRBJ2-1; D not certain. CDR1 and CDR2 from the germline V gene are SGHRS and YFSETQ. The CDR3 runs to 12 residues. V was pared by 1 base and J by 8 bases, with 7 bases between.

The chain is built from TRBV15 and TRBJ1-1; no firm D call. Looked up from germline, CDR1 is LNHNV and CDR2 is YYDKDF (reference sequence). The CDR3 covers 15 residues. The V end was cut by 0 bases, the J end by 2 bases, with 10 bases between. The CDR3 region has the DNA TGTGCCACCAGCAGAGAGTTAAGAGTCAACACTGAAGCTTTCTTT. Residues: CATSRELRVNTEAFF.

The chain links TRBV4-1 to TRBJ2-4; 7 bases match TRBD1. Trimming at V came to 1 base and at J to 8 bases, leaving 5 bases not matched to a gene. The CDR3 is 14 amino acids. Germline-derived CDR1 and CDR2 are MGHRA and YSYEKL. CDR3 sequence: CASSQGGGADIQYF. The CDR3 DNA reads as TGCGCCAGCAGCCAAGGAGGGGGCGCGGACATTCAGTACTTC.

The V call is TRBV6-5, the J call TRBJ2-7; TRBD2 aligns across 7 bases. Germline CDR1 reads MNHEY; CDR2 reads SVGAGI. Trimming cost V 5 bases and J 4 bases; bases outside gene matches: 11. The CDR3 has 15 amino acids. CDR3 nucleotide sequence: TGTGCCAGCAGTCCCCTAGCGACTAGCTCTTACGAGCAGTACTTC. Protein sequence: CASSPLATSSYEQYF.

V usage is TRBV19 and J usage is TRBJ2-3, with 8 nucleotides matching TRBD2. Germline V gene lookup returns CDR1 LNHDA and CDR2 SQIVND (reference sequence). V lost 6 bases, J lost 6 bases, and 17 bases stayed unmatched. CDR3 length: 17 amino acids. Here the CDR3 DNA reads TGTGCCAGTAGCCATCTCCCGGGACTAGGGGTTAGGGATACGCAGTATTTT. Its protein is CASSHLPGLGVRDTQYF. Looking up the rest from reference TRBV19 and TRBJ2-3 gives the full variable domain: DGGITQSPKYLFRKEGQNVTLSCEQNLNHDAMYWYRQDPGQGLRLIYYSQIVNDFQKGDIAEGYSVSREKKESFPLTVTSAQKNPTAFYLCASSHLPGLGVRDTQYFGPGTRLTVL.

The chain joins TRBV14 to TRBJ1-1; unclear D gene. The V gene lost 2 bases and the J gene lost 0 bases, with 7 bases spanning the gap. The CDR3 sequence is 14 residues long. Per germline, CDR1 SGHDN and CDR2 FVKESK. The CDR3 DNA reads TGTGCCAGCAGCCAACCGGGGATGAACACTGAAGCTTTCTTT. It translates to CASSQPGMNTEAFF.

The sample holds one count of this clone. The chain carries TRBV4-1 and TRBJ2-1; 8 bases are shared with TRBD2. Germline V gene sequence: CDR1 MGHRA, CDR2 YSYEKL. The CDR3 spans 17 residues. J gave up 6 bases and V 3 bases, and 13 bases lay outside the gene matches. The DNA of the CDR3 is TGCGCCAGCAGCCACCACCTCCGAGCGGGAGAATCCAATGAGCAGTTCTTC. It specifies CASSHHLRAGESNEQFF.

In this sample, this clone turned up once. CDR3: CAWSQAQETQYF. Written as DNA, the CDR3 is TGTGCCTGGAGTCAGGCCCAAGAGACCCAGTACTTC. This chain links TRBV30 with TRBJ2-5; no clear D. CDR3 length: 12 residues. The V gene lost 2 bases and the J gene lost 1 base, with 5 bases spanning the gap. Germline V CDR1 and CDR2: GTSNPN, SVGIG (reference sequence).